These 5 T cell receptor beta chains share one sample of origin, sequenced in a study of beta chain features in type 1 diabetes. Broader study findings: When Type 1 diabetes patients were examined, their TCRB CDR3s proved moderately but significantly shorter in all four CD4+ subsets.

For these receptors, no antigen is known. Of the isolated RNA, all was reverse transcribed, and so the sequenced material was expressed TCRB transcripts. The method was immunoSEQ multiplex PCR; TCRdb's version includes in-frame clones alone and lacks a portion of them. The sample has about 240,000 clones; around 13% are singletons. The sequencing sample was made of naive CD4+ T cells from blood. All receptors come from a man in his thirties or forties with type 1 diabetes.

CDR3 coding DNA: TGTGCCAGCAGCTTGTTAGGGGGAATGGAACATGAGCAGTTCTTC. It yields the protein CASSLLGGMEHEQFF. The chain recombines TRBV11-3 with TRBJ2-1, with a weak D call TRBD1 (6 bases). The V gene's germline CDR1 is SGHNT and CDR2 YENEEA. Trimming removed 3 bases from V and 8 bases from J, with 17 bases in between. The CDR3 loop spans 15 amino acids.

The chain recombines TRBV10-3 with TRBJ2-4; tentatively, D is TRBD1 (6 bases). V was trimmed by 3 bases and J by 0 bases, leaving 12 bases between them. CDR3 length: 16 amino acids. Germline V gene data show CDR1 as ENHRY and CDR2 as SYGVKD. Here the CDR3 reads CAISDPQGTAKNIQYF. The DNA for the CDR3 is TGTGCCATCAGTGACCCTCAGGGGACAGCCAAAAACATTCAGTACTTC.

This clone came up a few times. This chain uses TRBV7-2 with TRBJ2-7, with TRBD2 as a possible D gene (7 bases). The V and J ends lost 5 bases and 5 bases respectively, with 22 bases between them. Germline CDR1 is SGHTA and CDR2 is FQGNSA. The length of the CDR3 is 16 residues. CDR3 DNA sequence: TGTGCCAGCAGCCTAATGTTCGGGGGGCTCCGCCACGAGCAGTACTTC. It translates to CASSLMFGGLRHEQYF.

This sequence joins TRBV4-2 and TRBJ2-7, with 9 bases that match TRBD1. Germline loops: CDR1 LGHNA, CDR2 YNFKEQ. The CDR3 is made up of 17 amino acids. V was pared by 1 base and J by 5 bases, with 12 bases of the junction left unmatched. The CDR3 here is CASSQVGPQGAQDEQYF. The CDR3 DNA is TGTGCCAGCAGCCAAGTCGGCCCACAGGGGGCGCAGGACGAGCAGTACTTC.

This sequence joins TRBV5-4 and TRBJ1-4; perhaps TRBD1 as D (6 bases). V lost 4 bases and J lost 3, with 10 bases in between. The CDR3 is 14 amino acids. Germline-derived CDR1 and CDR2 are SGHNT and YYREEE (reference sequence). For the CDR3, the DNA is TGTGCCAGCAGCCAAGGACAGTCTAATGAAAAACTGTTTTTT. It is translated as CASSQGQSNEKLFF.